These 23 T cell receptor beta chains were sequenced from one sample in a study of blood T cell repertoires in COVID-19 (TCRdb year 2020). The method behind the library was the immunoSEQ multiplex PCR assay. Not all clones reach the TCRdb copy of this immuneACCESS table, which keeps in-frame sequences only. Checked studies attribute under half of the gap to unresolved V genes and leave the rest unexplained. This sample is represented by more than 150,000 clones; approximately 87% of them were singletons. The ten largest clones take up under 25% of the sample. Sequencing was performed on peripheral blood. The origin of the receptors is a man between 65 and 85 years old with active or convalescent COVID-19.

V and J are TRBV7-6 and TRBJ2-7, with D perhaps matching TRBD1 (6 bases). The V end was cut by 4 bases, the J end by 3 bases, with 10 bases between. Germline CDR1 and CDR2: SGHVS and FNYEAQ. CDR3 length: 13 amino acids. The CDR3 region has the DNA TGTGCCAGCAGCTCCCAGGACAGCTACGAGCAGTACTTC. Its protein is CASSSQDSYEQYF.

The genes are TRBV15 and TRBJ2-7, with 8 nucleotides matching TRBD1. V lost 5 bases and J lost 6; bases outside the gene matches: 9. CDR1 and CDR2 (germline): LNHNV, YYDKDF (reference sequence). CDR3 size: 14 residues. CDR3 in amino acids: CATSPRTGPGEQYF. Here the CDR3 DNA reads TGTGCCACCAGCCCTAGGACAGGGCCCGGCGAGCAGTACTTC.

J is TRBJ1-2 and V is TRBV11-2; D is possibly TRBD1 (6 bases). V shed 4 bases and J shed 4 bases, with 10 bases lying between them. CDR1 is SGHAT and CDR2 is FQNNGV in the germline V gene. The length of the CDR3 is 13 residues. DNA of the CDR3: TGTGCCAGCAGCTCGACAGGCTTCTATGGCTACACCTTC. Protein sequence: CASSSTGFYGYTF.

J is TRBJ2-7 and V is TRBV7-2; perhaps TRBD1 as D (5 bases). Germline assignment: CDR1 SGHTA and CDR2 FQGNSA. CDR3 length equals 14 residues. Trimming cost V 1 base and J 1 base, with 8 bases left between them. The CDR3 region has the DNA TGTGCCAGCAGCTTAGGAACAGGTTCCTACGAGCAGTACTTC. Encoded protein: CASSLGTGSYEQYF.

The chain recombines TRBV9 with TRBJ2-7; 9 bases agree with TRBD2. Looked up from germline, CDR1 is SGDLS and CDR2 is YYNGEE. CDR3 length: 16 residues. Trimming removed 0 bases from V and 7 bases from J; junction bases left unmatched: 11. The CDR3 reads CASSVGLADRRREQYF. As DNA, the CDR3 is TGTGCCAGCAGCGTAGGACTAGCGGACCGCCGTAGGGAGCAGTACTTC.

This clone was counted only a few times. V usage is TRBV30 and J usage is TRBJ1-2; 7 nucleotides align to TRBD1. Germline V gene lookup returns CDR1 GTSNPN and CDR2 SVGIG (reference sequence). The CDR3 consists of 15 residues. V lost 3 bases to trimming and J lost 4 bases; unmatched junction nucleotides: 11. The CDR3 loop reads CAWRGMGQTIYGYTF. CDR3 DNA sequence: TGTGCCTGGAGAGGAATGGGACAGACTATCTATGGCTACACCTTC.

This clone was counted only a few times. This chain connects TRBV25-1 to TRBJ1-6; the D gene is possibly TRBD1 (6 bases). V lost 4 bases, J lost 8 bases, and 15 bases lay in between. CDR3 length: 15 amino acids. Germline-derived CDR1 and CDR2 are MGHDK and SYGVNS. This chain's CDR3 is CASSVGGGGDSPLHF. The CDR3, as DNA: TGTGCCAGCAGTGTGGGAGGGGGGGGAGATTCACCCCTCCACTTT.

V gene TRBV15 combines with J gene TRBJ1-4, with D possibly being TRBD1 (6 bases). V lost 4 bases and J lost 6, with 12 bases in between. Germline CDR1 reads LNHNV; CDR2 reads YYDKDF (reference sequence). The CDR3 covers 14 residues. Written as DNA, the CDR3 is TGTGCCACCAGCACCGGGACACTTCATGAAAAACTGTTTTTT. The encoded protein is CATSTGTLHEKLFF.

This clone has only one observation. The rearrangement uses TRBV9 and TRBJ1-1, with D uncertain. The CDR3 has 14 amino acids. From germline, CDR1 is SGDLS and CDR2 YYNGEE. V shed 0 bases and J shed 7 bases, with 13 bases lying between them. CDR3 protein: CASSVEPQLNEAFF. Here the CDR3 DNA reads TGTGCCAGCAGCGTAGAACCTCAACTAAATGAAGCTTTCTTT. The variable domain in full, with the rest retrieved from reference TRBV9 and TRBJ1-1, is DSGVTQTPKHLITATGQRVTLRCSPRSGDLSVYWYQQSLDQGLQFLIQYYNGEERAKGNILERFSAQQFPDLHSELNLSSLELGDSALYFCASSVEPQLNEAFFGQGTRLTVV.

The CDR3 spells CASSSEAARPPRFF. The CDR3 DNA follows: TGTGCCAGCAGCTCAGAGGCGGCCAGACCTCCCCGGTTCTTC. V is TRBV5-4 and J is TRBJ2-1; no clear D. The CDR3 runs to 14 residues. The V gene's germline CDR1 is SGHNT and CDR2 YYREEE (reference sequence). Trimming pared 3 bases from V and 15 bases from J, leaving 22 bases between.

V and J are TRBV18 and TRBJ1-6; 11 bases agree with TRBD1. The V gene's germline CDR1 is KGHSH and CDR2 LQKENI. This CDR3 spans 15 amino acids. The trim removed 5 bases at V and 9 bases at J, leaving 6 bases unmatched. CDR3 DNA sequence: TGTGCCAGCTCATGGGGACAGGGGGAAGGTTCACCCCTCCACTTT. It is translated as CASSWGQGEGSPLHF.

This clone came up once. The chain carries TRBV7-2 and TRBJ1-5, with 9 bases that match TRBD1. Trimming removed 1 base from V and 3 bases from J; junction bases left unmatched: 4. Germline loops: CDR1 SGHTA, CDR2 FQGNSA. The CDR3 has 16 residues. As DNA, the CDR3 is TGTGCCAGCAGCTTAGGGACAGGGGCCATCAATCAGCCCCAGCATTTT. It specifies CASSLGTGAINQPQHF.

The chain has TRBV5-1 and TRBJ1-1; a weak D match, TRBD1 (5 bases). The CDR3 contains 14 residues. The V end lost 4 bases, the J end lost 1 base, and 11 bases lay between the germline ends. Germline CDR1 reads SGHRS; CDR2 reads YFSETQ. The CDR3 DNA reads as TGCGCCAGCAGCCCGGGACTTACGAACACTGAAGCTTTCTTT. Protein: CASSPGLTNTEAFF.

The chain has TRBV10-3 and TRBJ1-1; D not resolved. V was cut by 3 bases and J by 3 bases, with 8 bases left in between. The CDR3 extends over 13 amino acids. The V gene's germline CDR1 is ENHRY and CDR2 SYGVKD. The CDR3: CAISENEDTEAFF. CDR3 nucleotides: TGTGCCATCAGTGAAAATGAGGACACTGAAGCTTTCTTT.

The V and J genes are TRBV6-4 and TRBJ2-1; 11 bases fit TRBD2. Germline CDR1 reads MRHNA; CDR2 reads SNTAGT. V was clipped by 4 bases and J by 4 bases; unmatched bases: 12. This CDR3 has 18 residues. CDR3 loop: CASSVSFVTSGGYNEQFF. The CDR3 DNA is TGTGCCAGCAGTGTTTCTTTCGTCACTAGCGGGGGTTACAATGAGCAGTTCTTC.

The CDR3 region is CASSPTVNTEAFF. The CDR3 region has the DNA TGTGCCAGCAGCCCAACAGTGAACACTGAAGCTTTCTTT. The gene calls are TRBV7-7 and TRBJ1-1; D not certain. The CDR3 runs to 13 residues. The V end was cut by 5 bases, the J end by 0 bases, with 7 bases between. Germline assignment: CDR1 SSHAT and CDR2 FNYEAQ (reference sequence).

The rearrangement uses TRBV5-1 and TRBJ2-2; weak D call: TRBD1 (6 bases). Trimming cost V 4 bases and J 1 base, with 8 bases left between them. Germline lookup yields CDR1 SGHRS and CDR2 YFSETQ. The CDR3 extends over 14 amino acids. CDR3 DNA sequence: TGCGCCAGCAGCGAGACAGGGAACACCGGGGAGCTGTTTTTT. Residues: CASSETGNTGELFF.

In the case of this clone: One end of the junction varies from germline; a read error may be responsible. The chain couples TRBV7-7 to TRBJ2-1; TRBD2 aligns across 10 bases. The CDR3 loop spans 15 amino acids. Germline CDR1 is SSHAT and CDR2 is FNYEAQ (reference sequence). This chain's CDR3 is CASSRSGAGGYEQFF. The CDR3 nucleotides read TGTGCTAGCAGCAGGTCTGGAGCGGGAGGGTATGAGCAGTTCTTC.

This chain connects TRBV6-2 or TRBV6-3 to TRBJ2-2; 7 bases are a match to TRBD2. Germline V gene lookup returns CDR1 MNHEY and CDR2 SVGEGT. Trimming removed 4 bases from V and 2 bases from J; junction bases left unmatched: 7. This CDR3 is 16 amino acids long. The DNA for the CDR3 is TGTGCCAGCAGTTGGGCGACTAGCCTAAACACCGGGGAGCTGTTTTTT. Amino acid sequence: CASSWATSLNTGELFF.

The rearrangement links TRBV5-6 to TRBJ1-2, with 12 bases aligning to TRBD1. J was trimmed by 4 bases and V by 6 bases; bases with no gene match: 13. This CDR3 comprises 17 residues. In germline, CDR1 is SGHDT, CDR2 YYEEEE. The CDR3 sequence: CASTNSGTGGAGYGYTF. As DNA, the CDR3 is TGTGCCAGCACCAACTCCGGGACAGGGGGCGCGGGCTATGGCTACACCTTC.

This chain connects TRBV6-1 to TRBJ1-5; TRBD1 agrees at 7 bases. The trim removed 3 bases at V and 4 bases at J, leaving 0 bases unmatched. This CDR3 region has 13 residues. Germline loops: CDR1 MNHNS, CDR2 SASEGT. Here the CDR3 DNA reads TGTGCCAGCAGTGAGACAGGGAATCAGCCCCAGCATTTT. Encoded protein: CASSETGNQPQHF.

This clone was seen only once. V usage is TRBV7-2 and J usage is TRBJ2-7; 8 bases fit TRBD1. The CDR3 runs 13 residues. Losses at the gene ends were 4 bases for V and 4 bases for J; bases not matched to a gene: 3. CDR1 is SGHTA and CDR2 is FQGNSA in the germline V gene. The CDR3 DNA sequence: TGTGCCAGCAGCTGGACAGGGTTTTACGAGCAGTACTTC. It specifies CASSWTGFYEQYF.

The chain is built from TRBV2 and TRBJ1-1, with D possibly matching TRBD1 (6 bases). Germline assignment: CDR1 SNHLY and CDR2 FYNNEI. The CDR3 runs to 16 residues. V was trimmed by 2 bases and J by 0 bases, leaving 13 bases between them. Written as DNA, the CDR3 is TGTGCCAGCAGTGAACTGACAGGCCGGATGAACACTGAAGCTTTCTTT. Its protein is CASSELTGRMNTEAFF.